Shown below are 15 T cell receptor beta chains from a single sample sequenced in a study of a mutant IDH1 vaccine in newly diagnosed glioma. Noted time point: week 5, during vaccination. Topical imiquimod was applied with each vaccine dose, which held 300 ug of mutant IDH1 20-mer peptide. Here immunoSEQ multiplex PCR was the method, and the copy in TCRdb shows in-frame clones only, minus some. The top ten hold about 0.6% of the sample, which has tens of thousands of clones, 90% to 95% seen once. No antigen has been identified for these receptors. Sequences were derived from PBMCs, sampled from a glioma patient whose treatment included an IDH1 peptide vaccine. Every receptor here comes from a woman aged 45-60 years with glioma.

The chain is built from TRBV9 and TRBJ1-4; 7 nucleotides match TRBD1. The J segment lost 0 bases and the V segment lost 1 base, leaving 6 bases of the junction unmatched. Germline V gene lookup returns CDR1 SGDLS and CDR2 YYNGEE. The CDR3 loop spans 17 amino acids. DNA of the CDR3: TGTGCCAGCAGCGTAAGGACAGGAGCTACAACTAATGAAAAACTGTTTTTT. Its translation is CASSVRTGATTNEKLFF.

This chain uses TRBV27 with TRBJ2-7, with TRBD2 as a possible D gene (5 bases). The CDR3 totals 12 residues. Germline V gives CDR1 MNHEY, CDR2 SMNVEV (reference sequence). V was pared by 2 bases and J by 9 bases, with 11 bases between. The CDR3 loop reads CASSLPGRGQYF. The DNA for the CDR3 is TGTGCCAGCAGTTTACCAGGACGGGGGCAGTACTTC.

The rearrangement joins TRBV11-2 to TRBJ2-7, with 7 bases matching TRBD2. This CDR3 has 15 residues. In germline, CDR1 is SGHAT, CDR2 FQNNGV. V shed 5 bases and J 1 base; nucleotides not matched to a gene: 8. The CDR3 coding sequence is TGTGCCAGCAGCGTATTAGCGGGTAGATCCTACGAGCAGTACTTC. It encodes CASSVLAGRSYEQYF.

This chain connects TRBV14 to TRBJ1-2; TRBD1 is a possible D gene (6 bases). The CDR3 has 17 residues. The V gene's germline CDR1 is SGHDN and CDR2 FVKESK. Trimming cost V 4 bases and J 4 bases, with 22 bases left between them. The DNA of the CDR3 is TGTGCCAGCAGCCCGGGGGGCAGGTCCAGGGTGTCCTATGGCTACACCTTC. Translation: CASSPGGRSRVSYGYTF.

V is TRBV7-9 and J is TRBJ2-2; D unclear. The germline V and J ends were trimmed by 7 bases and 0 bases, with 9 bases remaining between them. Germline CDR1 reads SEHNR; CDR2 reads FQNEAQ (reference sequence). The CDR3 length is 14 residues. In DNA, the CDR3 is TGTGCCAGCATCCTCATCGCGAACACCGGGGAGCTGTTTTTT. It codes for CASILIANTGELFF.

This clone occurred once. The identical CDR3 is also encoded by other nucleotide sequences in the sample. The rearrangement uses TRBV2 and TRBJ1-1; a weak D match, TRBD1 (6 bases). CDR3 length: 13 amino acids. V was pared by 7 bases and J by 1 base, with 10 bases between. Germline CDR1 is SNHLY and CDR2 is FYNNEI. The CDR3: CASNTQGNTEAFF. The CDR3 coding sequence is TGTGCCAGCAACACACAGGGGAACACTGAAGCTTTCTTT.

The chain is built from TRBV5-1 and TRBJ2-5; D might be TRBD2 (5 bases). Matching the DNA end better, TRBJ2-7 makes the J call doubtful. This CDR3 has 15 residues. CDR1 and CDR2 from the germline V gene are SGHRS and YFSETQ. The CDR3 protein is CASRLGLAATYEQYF. In DNA form, the CDR3 reads TGCGCCAGCAGGTTAGGACTGGCGGCCACCTACGAGCAGTACTTC.

This clone appeared a few times. The V call is TRBV18, the J call TRBJ1-1; perhaps TRBD1 as D (6 bases). V lost 2 bases to trimming and J lost 1 base, with 11 bases between them. The CDR3 runs 15 residues. Germline CDR1 and CDR2: KGHSH and LQKENI. CDR3 DNA: TGTGCCAGCTCACCAATACAGGGAAGGAACACTGAAGCTTTCTTT. Translated: CASSPIQGRNTEAFF. Based on the CDR3 plus reference TRBV18 and TRBJ1-1, the full variable domain is NAGVMQNPRHLVRRRGQEARLRCSPMKGHSHVYWYRQLPEEGLKFMVYLQKENIIDESGMPKERFSAEFPKEGPSILRIQQVVRGDSAAYFCASSPIQGRNTEAFFGQGTRLTVV.

With regard to this clone: Its ends do not fully match the called genes, so a read error is possible. The DNA for the CDR3 is TGTGCTAGCAGCTTAGCCCAGGGCGGGGAGCTGTTTTTT. As protein: CASSLAQGGELFF. The V and J genes are TRBV7-7 and TRBJ2-2; TRBD1 might be the D (5 bases). The length of the CDR3 is 13 residues. Germline V gene data show CDR1 as SSHAT and CDR2 as FNYEAQ (reference sequence).

The V call is TRBV2, the J call TRBJ2-5, with 7 bases lining up with TRBD1. This CDR3 is 12 amino acids long. Trimming removed 4 bases from V and 5 bases from J; junction bases left unmatched: 1. Germline V gene data show CDR1 as SNHLY and CDR2 as FYNNEI. The CDR3 nucleotides are TGTGCCAGCAGTGTGACAGGGGAGACCCAGTACTTC. Translating it yields CASSVTGETQYF. The full variable domain, its missing parts supplied by reference TRBV2 and TRBJ2-5, is EPEVTQTPSHQVTQMGQEVILRCVPISNHLYFYWYRQILGQKVEFLVSFYNNEISEKSEIFDDQFSVERPDGSNFTLKIRSTKLEDSAMYFCASSVTGETQYFGPGTRLLVL.

The chain combines TRBV5-4 with TRBJ2-1; 10 positions agree with TRBD1. The trim removed 4 bases at V and 4 bases at J, leaving 5 bases unmatched. CDR1 is SGHNT and CDR2 is YYREEE in the germline V gene (reference sequence). The CDR3 extends over 15 amino acids. CDR3 region: CASSIDRGLYNEQFF. CDR3 coding DNA: TGTGCCAGCAGCATAGACAGGGGGCTTTACAATGAGCAGTTCTTC.

The chain recombines TRBV6-1 with TRBJ2-1; TRBD2 is a possible D gene (5 bases). Trimming pared 6 bases from V and 4 bases from J, leaving 10 bases between. The V gene's germline CDR1 is MNHNS and CDR2 SASEGT. This CDR3 is built from 13 residues. The CDR3 DNA sequence: TGTGCCAGCAGCGAGAGGGCTTACAATGAGCAGTTCTTC. Its protein is CASSERAYNEQFF.

V and J are TRBV9 and TRBJ2-5; 8 bases agree with TRBD2. The CDR3 covers 16 residues. Germline V gene sequence: CDR1 SGDLS, CDR2 YYNGEE. J was trimmed by 4 bases and V by 0 bases; bases with no gene match: 8. The CDR3 loop is CASSVATGGEGETQYF. CDR3 in DNA: TGTGCCAGCAGCGTAGCTACCGGGGGGGAAGGAGAGACCCAGTACTTC.

This chain connects TRBV11-2 to TRBJ2-3; TRBD2 might be the D (5 bases). This CDR3 contains 15 residues. V lost 1 base to trimming and J lost 3 bases, with 11 bases between them. In germline, CDR1 is SGHAT, CDR2 FQNNGV. CDR3 coding DNA: TGTGCCAGCAGCTTAGGGGTTAGCGAGACAGATACGCAGTATTTT. Its protein is CASSLGVSETDTQYF.

The V gene is TRBV11-3, the J gene TRBJ2-1; 11 bases align to TRBD2. CDR3 length equals 14 residues. The V segment lost 4 bases and the J segment 7 bases; nucleotides outside the gene matches: 3. CDR1 and CDR2 from the germline V gene are SGHNT and YENEEA. The CDR3 DNA is TGTGCCAGCAGCTGGGCTAGCGGGAGGAATGAGCAGTTCTTC. Residues: CASSWASGRNEQFF.